This T cell receptor (beta chain) came from a study of T-cell memory formation after mild COVID-19. Using constant-segment primers, 5'RACE produced TCR alpha and TCR beta cDNA libraries carrying sample barcodes and UMIs. TCRdb fed the 5' RACE reads into MiXCR, producing one record per CDR3 protein. The table records 550,000 to 600,000 distinct CDR3 sequences, roughly 17% of them present only once. CDR3 size: 13 residues. Germline V gene data show CDR1 as GTSNPN and CDR2 as SVGIG (reference sequence). The V gene end was trimmed by 3 bases and the J gene end by 5 bases; junction bases not matched to a gene: 5.

The V call is TRBV30, the J call TRBJ1-1; 8 bases are a match to TRBD1. The specimen sequenced was PBMCs or a T cell subset sorted from them (not recorded which). The receptor was isolated from an adult woman who had mild COVID-19 (a few samples of this study predate the infection). Cell type and time point are not known. CDR3 DNA sequence: TGTGCCTGGAGAGACAGGGGCGCGACTGAAGCTTTCTTT. Its protein product is CAWRDRGATEAFF.